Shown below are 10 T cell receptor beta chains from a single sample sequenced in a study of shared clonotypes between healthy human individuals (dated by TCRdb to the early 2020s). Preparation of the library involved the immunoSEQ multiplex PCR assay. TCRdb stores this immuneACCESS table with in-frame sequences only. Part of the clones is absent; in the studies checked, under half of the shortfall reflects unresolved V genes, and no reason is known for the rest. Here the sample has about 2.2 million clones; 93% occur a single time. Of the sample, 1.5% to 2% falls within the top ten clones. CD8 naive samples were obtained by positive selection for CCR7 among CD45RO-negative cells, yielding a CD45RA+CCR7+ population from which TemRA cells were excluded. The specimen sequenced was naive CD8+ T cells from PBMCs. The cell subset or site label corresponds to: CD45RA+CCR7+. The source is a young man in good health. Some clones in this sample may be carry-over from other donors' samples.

The CDR3: CASRATDGVNTEAFF. The CDR3 DNA reads TGCGCCAGCAGGGCAACTGACGGGGTTAACACTGAAGCTTTCTTT. V is TRBV4-1 and J is TRBJ1-1; D unresolved. The CDR3 loop spans 15 amino acids. Germline assignment: CDR1 MGHRA and CDR2 YSYEKL. Between the trimmed V and J ends, which lost 6 bases and 2 bases, there was a span of 16 bases.

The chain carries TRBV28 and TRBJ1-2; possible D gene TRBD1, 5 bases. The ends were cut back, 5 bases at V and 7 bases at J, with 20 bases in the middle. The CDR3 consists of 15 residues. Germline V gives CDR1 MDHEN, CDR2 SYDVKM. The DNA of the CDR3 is TGTGCCAGCAGTACTTCCCGGACCAGGGTGGGTGGCTACACCTTC. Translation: CASSTSRTRVGGYTF.

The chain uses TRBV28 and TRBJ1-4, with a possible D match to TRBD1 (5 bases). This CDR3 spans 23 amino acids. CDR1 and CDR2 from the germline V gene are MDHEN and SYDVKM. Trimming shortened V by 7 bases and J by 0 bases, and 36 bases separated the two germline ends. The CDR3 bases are TGTGCCAGCAAAGGTCCAGATGGGTGGTCCCCCCATACAGGCACTGCAACTAATGAAAAACTGTTTTTT. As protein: CASKGPDGWSPHTGTATNEKLFF.

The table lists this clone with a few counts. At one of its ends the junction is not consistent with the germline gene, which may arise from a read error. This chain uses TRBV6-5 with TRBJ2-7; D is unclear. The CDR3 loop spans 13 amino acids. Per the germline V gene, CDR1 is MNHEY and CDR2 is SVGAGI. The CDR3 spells CASSRIVSDEQYF. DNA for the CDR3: TGTGCCAGCAGCCGTATTGTCTCCGACGAGCAGTACTTC.

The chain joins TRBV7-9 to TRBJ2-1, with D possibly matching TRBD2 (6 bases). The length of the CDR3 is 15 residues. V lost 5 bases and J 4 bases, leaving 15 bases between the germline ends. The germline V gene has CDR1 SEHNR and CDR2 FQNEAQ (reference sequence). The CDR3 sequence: CASSPFAGTYNEQFF. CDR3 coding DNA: TGTGCCAGCAGCCCCTTCGCGGGAACTTACAATGAGCAGTTCTTC. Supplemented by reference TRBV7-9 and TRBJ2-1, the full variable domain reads DTGVSQNPRHKITKRGQNVTFRCDPISEHNRLYWYRQTLGQGPEFLTYFQNEAQLEKSRLLSDRFSAERPKGSFSTLEIQRTEQGDSAMYLCASSPFAGTYNEQFFGPGTRLTVL.

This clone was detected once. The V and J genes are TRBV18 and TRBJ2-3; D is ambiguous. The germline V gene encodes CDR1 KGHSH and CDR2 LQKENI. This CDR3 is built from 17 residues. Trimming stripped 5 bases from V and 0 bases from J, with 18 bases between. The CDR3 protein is CASSSKSNKYSTDTQYF. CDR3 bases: TGTGCCAGCTCATCGAAGTCCAACAAGTATAGCACAGATACGCAGTATTTT.

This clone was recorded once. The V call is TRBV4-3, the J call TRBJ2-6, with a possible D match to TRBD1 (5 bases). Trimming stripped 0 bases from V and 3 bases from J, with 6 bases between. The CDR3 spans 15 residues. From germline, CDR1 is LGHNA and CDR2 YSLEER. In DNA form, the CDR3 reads TGCGCCAGCAGCCAAGACCAGGGTGGGGCCAACGTCCTGACTTTC. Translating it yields CASSQDQGGANVLTF.

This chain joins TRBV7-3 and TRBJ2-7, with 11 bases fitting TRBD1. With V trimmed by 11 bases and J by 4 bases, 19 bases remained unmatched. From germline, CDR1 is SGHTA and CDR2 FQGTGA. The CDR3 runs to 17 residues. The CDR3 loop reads CAERSPRADRGRYEQYF. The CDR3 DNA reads TGTGCCGAGCGCTCCCCACGCGCGGACAGGGGGCGGTACGAGCAGTACTTC.

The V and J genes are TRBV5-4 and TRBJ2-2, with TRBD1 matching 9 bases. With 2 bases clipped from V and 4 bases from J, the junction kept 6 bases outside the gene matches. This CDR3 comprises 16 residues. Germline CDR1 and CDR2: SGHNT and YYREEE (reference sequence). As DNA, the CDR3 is TGTGCCAGCAGCTTAAGAAGGACAGGGGTCACCGGGGAGCTGTTTTTT. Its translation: CASSLRRTGVTGELFF.

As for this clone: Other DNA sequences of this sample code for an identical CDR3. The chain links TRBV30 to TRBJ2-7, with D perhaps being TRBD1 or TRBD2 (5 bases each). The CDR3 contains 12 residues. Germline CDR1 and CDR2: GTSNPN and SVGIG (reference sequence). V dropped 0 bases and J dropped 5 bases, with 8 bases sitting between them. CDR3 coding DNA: TGTGCCTGGAGTGTTATGGGGGACGAGCAGTACTTC. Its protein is CAWSVMGDEQYF.